The present T cell receptor beta chain was sequenced within a study of regulatory T cells in long-lasting Graves disease. Regarding the study as a whole: It was in persistent disease that TRBV28, TRBJ1-2 and TRBJ2-5 were favored.

Library construction for TCR beta used iRepertoire HTBI primers and Arm-PCR of CDR3 regions. TCRdb redid the calling of the multiplex PCR reads with MiXCR, one entry per CDR3 protein. The sample carries 700,000 or so distinct CDR3 sequences, around 32% recorded once. The V gene's germline CDR1 is SGDLS and CDR2 YYNGEE. CDR3 size: 15 residues. V lost 0 bases to trimming and J lost 2 bases; unmatched junction nucleotides: 5. Time point: persistent/refractory GD, antithyroid drugs over 5 years with positive TRAb. Scientists built the TCR library using RNA that was extracted from PBMCs. Patients were enrolled at an endocrinology department in Xi'an, China. Staff drew around 10 milliliters of peripheral blood into EDTA tubes. In the case of this clonotype: Its antigen is not identified.

This clonotype originated in a female donor with Graves disease. The J gene is TRBJ2-7, the V gene TRBV9; TRBD1 aligns across 7 bases. The sample consisted of peripheral blood mononuclear cells (PBMCs), taken when the disease was refractory, from a patient treated with antithyroid drugs. The CDR3 DNA reads as TGTGCCAGCAGCGTAGATGGGACAGAAACCTACGAGCAGTACTTC. Protein: CASSVDGTETYEQYF.